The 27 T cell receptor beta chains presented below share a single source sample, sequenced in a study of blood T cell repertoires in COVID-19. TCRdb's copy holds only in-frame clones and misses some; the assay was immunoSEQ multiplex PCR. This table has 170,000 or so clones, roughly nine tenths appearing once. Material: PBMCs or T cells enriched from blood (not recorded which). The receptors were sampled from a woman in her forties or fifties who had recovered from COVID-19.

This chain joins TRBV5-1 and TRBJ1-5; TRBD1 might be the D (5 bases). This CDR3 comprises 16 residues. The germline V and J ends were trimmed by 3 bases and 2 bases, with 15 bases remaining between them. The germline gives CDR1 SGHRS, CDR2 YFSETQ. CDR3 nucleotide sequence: TGCGCCAGCAGCTACGGGGGGAGCCGCGGCAATCAGCCCCAGCATTTT. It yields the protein CASSYGGSRGNQPQHF.

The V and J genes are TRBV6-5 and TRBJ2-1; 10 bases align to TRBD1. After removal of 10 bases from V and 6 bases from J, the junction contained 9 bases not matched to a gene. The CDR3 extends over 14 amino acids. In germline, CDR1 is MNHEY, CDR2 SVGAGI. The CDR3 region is CAITNRDRGNEQFF. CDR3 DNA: TGTGCCATAACTAACCGGGACAGGGGCAATGAGCAGTTCTTC.

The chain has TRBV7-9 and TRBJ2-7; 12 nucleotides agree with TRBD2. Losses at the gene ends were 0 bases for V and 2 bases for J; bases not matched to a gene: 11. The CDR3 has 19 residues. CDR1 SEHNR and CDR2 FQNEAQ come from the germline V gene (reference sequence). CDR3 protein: CASSLARSSGRAETYEQYF. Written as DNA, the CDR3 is TGTGCCAGCAGCTTAGCTCGCTCTAGCGGGAGGGCGGAGACCTACGAGCAGTACTTC.

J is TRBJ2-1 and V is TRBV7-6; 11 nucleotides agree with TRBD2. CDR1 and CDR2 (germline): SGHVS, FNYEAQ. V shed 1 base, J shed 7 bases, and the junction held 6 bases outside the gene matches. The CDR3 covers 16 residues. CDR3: CASSLGVAGGANEQFF. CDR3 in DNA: TGTGCCAGCAGCTTAGGTGTAGCGGGAGGGGCTAATGAGCAGTTCTTC.

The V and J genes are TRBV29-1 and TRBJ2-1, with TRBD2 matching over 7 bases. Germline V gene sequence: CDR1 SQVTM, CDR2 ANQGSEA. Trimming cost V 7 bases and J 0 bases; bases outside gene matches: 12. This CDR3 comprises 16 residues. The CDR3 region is CSGLGAGETSYNEQFF. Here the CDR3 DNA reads TGCAGCGGGCTTGGGGCGGGGGAAACCTCCTACAATGAGCAGTTCTTC.

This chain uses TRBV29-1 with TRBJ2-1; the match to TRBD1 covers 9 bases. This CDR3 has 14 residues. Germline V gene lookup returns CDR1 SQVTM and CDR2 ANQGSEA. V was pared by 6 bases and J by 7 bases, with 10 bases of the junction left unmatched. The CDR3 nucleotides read TGCAGCGTAGATGGGGACAGGGCATGGAATGAGCAGTTCTTC. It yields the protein CSVDGDRAWNEQFF.

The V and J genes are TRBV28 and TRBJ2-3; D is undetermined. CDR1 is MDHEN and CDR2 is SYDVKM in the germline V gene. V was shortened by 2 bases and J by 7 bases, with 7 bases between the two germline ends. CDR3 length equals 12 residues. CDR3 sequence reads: CASSLPGYTQYF. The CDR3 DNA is TGTGCCAGCAGTTTACCAGGCTATACGCAGTATTTT.

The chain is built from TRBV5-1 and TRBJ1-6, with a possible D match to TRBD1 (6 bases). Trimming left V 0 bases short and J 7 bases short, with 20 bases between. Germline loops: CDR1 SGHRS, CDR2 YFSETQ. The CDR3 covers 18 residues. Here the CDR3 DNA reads TGCGCCAGCAGCTTGGTACCTATAGGGCAGGGGAGAAATTCACCCCTCCACTTT. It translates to CASSLVPIGQGRNSPLHF.

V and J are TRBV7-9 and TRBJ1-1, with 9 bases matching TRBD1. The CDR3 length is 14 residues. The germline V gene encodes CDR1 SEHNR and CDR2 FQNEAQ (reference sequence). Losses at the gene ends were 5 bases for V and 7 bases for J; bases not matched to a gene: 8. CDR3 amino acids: CASSPGQGIIEAFF. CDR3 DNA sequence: TGTGCCAGCAGCCCGGGACAGGGAATTATTGAAGCTTTCTTT.

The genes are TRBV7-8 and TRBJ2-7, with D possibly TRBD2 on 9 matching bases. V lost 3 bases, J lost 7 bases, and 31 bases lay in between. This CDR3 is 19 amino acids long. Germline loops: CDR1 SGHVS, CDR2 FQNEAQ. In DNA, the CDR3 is TGTGCCAGCAGCTTCCGGACAGGGCCGCGCGGGAGGGCCCCCTGGGAGCAGTACTTC. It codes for CASSFRTGPRGRAPWEQYF.

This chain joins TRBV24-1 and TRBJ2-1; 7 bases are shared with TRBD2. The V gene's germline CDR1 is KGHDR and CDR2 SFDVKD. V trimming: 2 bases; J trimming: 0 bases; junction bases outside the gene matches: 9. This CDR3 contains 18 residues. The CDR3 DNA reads TGTGCCACCAGTGATTGGGGGGGAGGCCTGAGCTCCTACAATGAGCAGTTCTTC. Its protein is CATSDWGGGLSSYNEQFF.

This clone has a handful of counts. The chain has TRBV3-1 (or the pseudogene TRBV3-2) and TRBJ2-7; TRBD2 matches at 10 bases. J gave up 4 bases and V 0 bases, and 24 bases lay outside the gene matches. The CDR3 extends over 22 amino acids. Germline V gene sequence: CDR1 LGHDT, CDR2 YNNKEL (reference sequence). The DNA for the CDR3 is TGTGCCAGCAGCCAAGAGGCCCCCCTGGGGCTAGCGGGAGCATCCCCTAAATACGAGCAGTACTTC. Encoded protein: CASSQEAPLGLAGASPKYEQYF.

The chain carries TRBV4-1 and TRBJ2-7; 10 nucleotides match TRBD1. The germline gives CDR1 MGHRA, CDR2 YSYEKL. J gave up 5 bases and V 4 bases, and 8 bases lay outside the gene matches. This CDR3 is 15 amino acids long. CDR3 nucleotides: TGCGCCAGCAGCCCCGAGGGGGACAGGGGACACGAGCAGTACTTC. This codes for CASSPEGDRGHEQYF.

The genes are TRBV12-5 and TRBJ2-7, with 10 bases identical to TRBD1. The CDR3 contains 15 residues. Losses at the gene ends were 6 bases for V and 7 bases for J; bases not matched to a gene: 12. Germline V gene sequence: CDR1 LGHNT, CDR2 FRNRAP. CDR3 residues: CASGNRDRGSREQYF. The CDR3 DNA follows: TGTGCTAGTGGAAACCGGGACAGGGGTTCGCGGGAGCAGTACTTC. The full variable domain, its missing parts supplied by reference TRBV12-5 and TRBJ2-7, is DARVTQTPRHKVTEMGQEVTMRCQPILGHNTVFWYRQTMMQGLELLAYFRNRAPLDDSGMPKDRFSAEMPDATLATLKIQPSEPRDSAVYFCASGNRDRGSREQYFGPGTRLTVT.

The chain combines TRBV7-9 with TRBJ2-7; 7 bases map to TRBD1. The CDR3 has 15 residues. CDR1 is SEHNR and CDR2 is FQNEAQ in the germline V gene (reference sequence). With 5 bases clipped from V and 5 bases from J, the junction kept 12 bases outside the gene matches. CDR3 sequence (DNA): TGTGCCAGCAGCATAACAGGGGTAGAAACGAACGAGCAGTACTTC. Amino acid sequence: CASSITGVETNEQYF.

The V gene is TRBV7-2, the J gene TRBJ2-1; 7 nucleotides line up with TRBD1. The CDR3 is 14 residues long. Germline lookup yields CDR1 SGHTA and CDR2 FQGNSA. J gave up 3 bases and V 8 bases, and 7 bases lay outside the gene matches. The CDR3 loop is CASSGQANYNEQFF. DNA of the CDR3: TGTGCCAGCTCTGGACAGGCGAACTACAATGAGCAGTTCTTC. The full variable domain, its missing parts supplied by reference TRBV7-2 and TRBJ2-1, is GAGVSQSPSNKVTEKGKDVELRCDPISGHTALYWYRQSLGQGLEFLIYFQGNSAPDKSGLPSDRFSAERTGGSVSTLTIQRTQQEDSAVYLCASSGQANYNEQFFGPGTRLTVL.

The CDR3 bases are TGTGCCAGCAGTTTATATACAGGGGCCACAAATGAAAAACTGTTTTTT. Translation gives CASSLYTGATNEKLFF. This chain uses TRBV28 with TRBJ1-4; 7 positions agree with TRBD1. The CDR3 is 16 amino acids. V shed 1 base and J 5 bases; nucleotides not matched to a gene: 7. Germline V gives CDR1 MDHEN, CDR2 SYDVKM.

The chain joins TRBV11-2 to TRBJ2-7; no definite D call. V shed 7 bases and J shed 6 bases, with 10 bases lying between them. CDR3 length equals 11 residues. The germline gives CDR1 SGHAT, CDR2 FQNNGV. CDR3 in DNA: TGTGCCAGCACCCAGTCGGGCGAGCAGTACTTC. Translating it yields CASTQSGEQYF.

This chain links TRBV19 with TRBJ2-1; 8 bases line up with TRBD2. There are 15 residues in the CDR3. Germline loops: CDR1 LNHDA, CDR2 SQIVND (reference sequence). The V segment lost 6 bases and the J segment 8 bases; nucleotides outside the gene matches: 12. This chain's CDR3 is CASRSGGRPSDEQFF. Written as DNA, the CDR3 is TGTGCCAGTAGATCGGGGGGGAGACCCTCGGATGAGCAGTTCTTC. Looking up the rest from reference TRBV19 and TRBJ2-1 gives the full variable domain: DGGITQSPKYLFRKEGQNVTLSCEQNLNHDAMYWYRQDPGQGLRLIYYSQIVNDFQKGDIAEGYSVSREKKESFPLTVTSAQKNPTAFYLCASRSGGRPSDEQFFGPGTRLTVL.

This CDR3 is CASSPNRVGLADYEQYF. CDR3 nucleotides: TGTGCCAGCAGCCCCAACCGGGTGGGACTAGCGGACTACGAGCAGTACTTC. The chain couples TRBV7-9 to TRBJ2-7; 11 nucleotides line up with TRBD2. V was clipped by 5 bases and J by 3 bases; unmatched bases: 12. Germline CDR1 reads SEHNR; CDR2 reads FQNEAQ (reference sequence). This CDR3 has 17 amino acids.

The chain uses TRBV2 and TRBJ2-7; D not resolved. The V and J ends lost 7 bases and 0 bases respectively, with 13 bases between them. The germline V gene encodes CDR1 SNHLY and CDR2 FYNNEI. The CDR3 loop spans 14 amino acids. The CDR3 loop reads CASTPDRSSYEQYF. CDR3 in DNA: TGTGCCAGCACTCCTGACCGGAGCTCCTACGAGCAGTACTTC.

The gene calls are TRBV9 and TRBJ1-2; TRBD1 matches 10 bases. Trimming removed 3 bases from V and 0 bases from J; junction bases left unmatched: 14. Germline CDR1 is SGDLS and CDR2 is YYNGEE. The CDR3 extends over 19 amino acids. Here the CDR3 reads CASSGTGQGRVGTNYGYTF. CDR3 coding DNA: TGTGCCAGCAGCGGAACGGGACAGGGGCGCGTCGGAACTAACTATGGCTACACCTTC. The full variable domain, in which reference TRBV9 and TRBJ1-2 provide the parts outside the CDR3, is DSGVTQTPKHLITATGQRVTLRCSPRSGDLSVYWYQQSLDQGLQFLIQYYNGEERAKGNILERFSAQQFPDLHSELNLSSLELGDSALYFCASSGTGQGRVGTNYGYTFGSGTRLTVV.

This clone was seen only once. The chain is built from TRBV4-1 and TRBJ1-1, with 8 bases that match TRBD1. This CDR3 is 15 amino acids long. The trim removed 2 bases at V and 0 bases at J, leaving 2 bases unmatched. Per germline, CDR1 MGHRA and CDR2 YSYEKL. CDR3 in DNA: TGCGCCAGCAGCCAACAGGACAGGGTGAACACTGAAGCTTTCTTT. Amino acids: CASSQQDRVNTEAFF.

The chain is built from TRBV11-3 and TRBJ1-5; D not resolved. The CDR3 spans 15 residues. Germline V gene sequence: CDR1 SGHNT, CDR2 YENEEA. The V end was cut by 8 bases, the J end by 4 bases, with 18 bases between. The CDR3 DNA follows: TGTGCCAGCGGCCCCAGCGGCGGAGTAAATCAGCCCCAGCATTTT. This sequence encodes CASGPSGGVNQPQHF.

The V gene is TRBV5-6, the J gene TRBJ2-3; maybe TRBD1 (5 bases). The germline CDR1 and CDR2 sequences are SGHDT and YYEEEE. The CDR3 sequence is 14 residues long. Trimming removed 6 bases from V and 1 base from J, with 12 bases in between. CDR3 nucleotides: TGTGCCAGCACCGCAGGGTATGGCACAGATACGCAGTATTTT. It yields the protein CASTAGYGTDTQYF.

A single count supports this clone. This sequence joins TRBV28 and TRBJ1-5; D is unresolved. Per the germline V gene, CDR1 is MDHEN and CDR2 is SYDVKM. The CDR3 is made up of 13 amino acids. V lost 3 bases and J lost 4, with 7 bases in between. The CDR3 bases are TGTGCCAGCAGTTTTCGTCGTAATCAGCCCCAGCATTTT. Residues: CASSFRRNQPQHF.

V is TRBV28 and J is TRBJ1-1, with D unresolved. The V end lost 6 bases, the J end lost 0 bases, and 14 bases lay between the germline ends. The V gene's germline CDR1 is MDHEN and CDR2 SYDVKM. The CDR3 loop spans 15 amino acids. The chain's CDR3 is CASSPNPVMNTEAFF. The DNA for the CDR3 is TGTGCCAGCAGCCCGAACCCGGTGATGAACACTGAAGCTTTCTTT.